One and the same sample provided the 24 T cell receptor beta chains below, sequenced in a study of chemoradiotherapy in HPV16-positive cancers. Assay used: immunoSEQ multiplex PCR; TCRdb lists only in-frame clones, some missing. The table has 9,500 to 13,000 clones, 90% to 95% seen once. The sample here was blood, taken from a patient who underwent chemoradiotherapy. These receptors came from a human donor with HPV-associated anogenital cancer.

The chain's CDR3 is CASSLGTGGGADTQYF. Here the CDR3 DNA reads TGTGCCAGCAGCTTGGGGACAGGGGGCGGTGCAGATACGCAGTATTTT. The chain links TRBV5-4 to TRBJ2-3; TRBD1 matches 11 bases. CDR3 length equals 16 residues. The V gene end was trimmed by 0 bases and the J gene end by 4 bases; junction bases not matched to a gene: 4. Germline V gene lookup returns CDR1 SGHNT and CDR2 YYREEE (reference sequence).

A single count supports this clone. V and J are TRBV7-2 and TRBJ2-7; 7 bases are shared with TRBD1. Germline assignment: CDR1 SGHTA and CDR2 FQGNSA. The CDR3 is made up of 16 amino acids. V gave up 4 bases and J gave up 2 bases; unmatched junction bases: 11. As DNA, the CDR3 is TGTGCCAGCAGCTGGGACCCCCACAGGGGAACCTACGAGCAGTACTTC. Residues: CASSWDPHRGTYEQYF. The whole variable domain, filled in from reference TRBV7-2 and TRBJ2-7, reads GAGVSQSPSNKVTEKGKDVELRCDPISGHTALYWYRQSLGQGLEFLIYFQGNSAPDKSGLPSDRFSAERTGGSVSTLTIQRTQQEDSAVYLCASSWDPHRGTYEQYFGPGTRLTVT.

The V and J genes are TRBV19 and TRBJ2-3; D not resolved. The V end lost 3 bases, the J end lost 2 bases, and 9 bases lay between the germline ends. Germline loops: CDR1 LNHDA, CDR2 SQIVND (reference sequence). The CDR3 contains 14 residues. The CDR3 DNA is TGTGCCAGTAGTATCGATAGGCCCACAGATACGCAGTATTTT. Protein: CASSIDRPTDTQYF.

The rearrangement links TRBV19 to TRBJ1-2; D call uncertain. The CDR3 is 13 residues long. Germline loops: CDR1 LNHDA, CDR2 SQIVND (reference sequence). V was clipped by 9 bases and J by 5 bases, with 16 bases between them. CDR3 sequence: CASTTPQRYGYTF. In nucleotides, the CDR3 is TGTGCCAGCACTACGCCCCAACGTTATGGCTACACCTTC.

This sequence joins TRBV7-6 and TRBJ2-6; D ambiguous. CDR3 length: 15 amino acids. Germline CDR1 is SGHVS and CDR2 is FNYEAQ. The ends were cut back, 5 bases at V and 4 bases at J, with 12 bases in the middle. The CDR3 DNA sequence: TGTGCCAGCAGCGAGTATTTATTGGGGGCCAACGTCCTGACTTTC. The encoded protein is CASSEYLLGANVLTF.

The V gene is TRBV9, the J gene TRBJ2-1; no firm D call. The germline CDR1 and CDR2 sequences are SGDLS and YYNGEE. Trimming removed 4 bases at V and 4 bases at J, with 9 bases between. The CDR3 consists of 13 residues. The CDR3 nucleotides read TGTGCCAGCAGCCCAGGACGATACAATGAGCAGTTCTTC. It codes for CASSPGRYNEQFF. Full variable domain (outside the CDR3, taken from reference TRBV9 and TRBJ2-1): DSGVTQTPKHLITATGQRVTLRCSPRSGDLSVYWYQQSLDQGLQFLIQYYNGEERAKGNILERFSAQQFPDLHSELNLSSLELGDSALYFCASSPGRYNEQFFGPGTRLTVL.

This rearrangement joins TRBV4-1 to TRBJ2-1; 7 bases match TRBD1. V dropped 4 bases and J dropped 6; count of bases not matched to a gene: 15. The CDR3 runs to 17 residues. The germline V gene has CDR1 MGHRA and CDR2 YSYEKL. CDR3 DNA: TGCGCCAGCAGCCCCCCGACAGGGTTTGTGGTTTTCAATGAGCAGTTCTTC. Its translation is CASSPPTGFVVFNEQFF.

The genes are TRBV25-1 and TRBJ1-1, with no clear D. The CDR3 loop spans 15 amino acids. CDR1 and CDR2 from the germline V gene are MGHDK and SYGVNS. Trimming left V 3 bases short and J 8 bases short, with 19 bases between. This CDR3 reads CASSEVIGSTTEAFF. In DNA, the CDR3 is TGTGCCAGCAGTGAGGTAATTGGGTCAACCACCGAAGCTTTCTTT.

Remarks on this clone: The junction differs from germline at one of its ends, possibly a read error. The chain couples TRBV11-3 to TRBJ2-7; D remains ambiguous. Germline CDR1 is SGHNT and CDR2 is YENEEA. The CDR3 has 10 residues. The CDR3 sequence is CASSLAPARF. CDR3 DNA sequence: TGTGCCAGCAGCTTAGCCCCGGCCCGGTTC.

V gene TRBV11-3 combines with J gene TRBJ2-5; D perhaps matches TRBD2 (5 bases). V dropped 8 bases and J dropped 0 bases, with 16 bases sitting between them. CDR3 size: 15 residues. From germline, CDR1 is SGHNT and CDR2 YENEEA. CDR3 bases: TGTGCCAGCTCAGAGGGAAACTATTACCAAGAGACCCAGTACTTC. This translates into CASSEGNYYQETQYF.

V usage is TRBV6-5 and J usage is TRBJ2-7, with D perhaps assigned TRBD1 or TRBD2 (5 bases each). CDR3 size: 15 residues. V lost 7 bases, J lost 4 bases, and 20 bases lay in between. Per germline, CDR1 MNHEY and CDR2 SVGAGI. CDR3 bases: TGTGCCAGCACGTTAAGGATCAGAGGGGATTACGAGCAGTACTTC. Translating gives CASTLRIRGDYEQYF.

The chain has TRBV5-8 and TRBJ1-1, with 7 bases matching TRBD1. The CDR3 has 15 amino acids. Germline lookup yields CDR1 SGHTS and CDR2 YDEGEE. With V trimmed by 4 bases and J by 4 bases, 10 bases remained unmatched. The CDR3 bases are TGTGCCAGCAGCCCGCGGCAGGGGGTGTTCACTGAAGCTTTCTTT. Its protein is CASSPRQGVFTEAFF.

The gene calls are TRBV6-5 and TRBJ2-7; D tentatively fits TRBD1 or TRBD2 (5 bases each). Germline CDR1 and CDR2: MNHEY and SVGAGI. Trimming cost V 4 bases and J 6 bases, with 16 bases left between them. This CDR3 region has 14 residues. In nucleotides, the CDR3 is TGTGCCAGCAGTTTTGGGGGTTCGGTTTCCGAGCAGTACTTC. Translating it yields CASSFGGSVSEQYF.

CDR3 sequence: CASSESRGDNYGYTF. The CDR3 region has the DNA TGTGCCAGCAGTGAATCCAGGGGCGATAACTATGGCTACACCTTC. This rearrangement joins TRBV2 to TRBJ1-2, with D perhaps TRBD1 (6 bases). The germline V gene has CDR1 SNHLY and CDR2 FYNNEI. This CDR3 contains 15 residues. V was pared by 2 bases and J by 1 base, with 11 bases between.

This sequence joins TRBV30 and TRBJ2-7; D may be TRBD2 (5 bases). Trimming pared 4 bases from V and 3 bases from J, leaving 19 bases between. Germline V gene sequence: CDR1 GTSNPN, CDR2 SVGIG (reference sequence). The CDR3 is 15 residues long. The CDR3, as DNA: TGTGCCTGGACTTCCGGCGGGCAGATAGGCTACGAGCAGTACTTC. The encoded protein is CAWTSGGQIGYEQYF.

The CDR3: CASSYSGTGWNEQFF. The CDR3, as DNA: TGTGCCAGCAGTTACTCCGGGACAGGGTGGAATGAGCAGTTCTTC. J is TRBJ2-1 and V is TRBV6-5; 9 bases line up with TRBD1. The CDR3 is 15 amino acids. Unmatched junction bases numbered 4, after V lost 0 bases and J lost 7 bases. The germline CDR1 and CDR2 sequences are MNHEY and SVGAGI.

The chain links TRBV18 to TRBJ1-5; D not resolved. This CDR3 has 15 amino acids. V was shortened by 0 bases and J by 3 bases, with 9 bases between the two germline ends. Germline V gene sequence: CDR1 KGHSH, CDR2 LQKENI. The CDR3 region has the DNA TGTGCCAGCTCACCACCGAGGGAGACCAATCAGCCCCAGCATTTT. It is translated as CASSPPRETNQPQHF.

This clone is a singleton in its sample. The rearrangement joins TRBV6-1 to TRBJ2-3; D call uncertain. Germline V CDR1 and CDR2: MNHNS, SASEGT. The germline V and J ends were trimmed by 3 bases and 2 bases, with 3 bases remaining between them. This CDR3 region has 12 residues. The CDR3 region has the DNA TGTGCCAGCAGTGACGCCACAGATACGCAGTATTTT. Amino acid sequence: CASSDATDTQYF.

The rearrangement uses TRBV21-1 and TRBJ2-7. TRBV21-1 is termed a pseudogene. The CDR3 is 14 residues long. This CDR3 reads CASSRGQILGEQYF. The CDR3 coding sequence is TGTGCCAGCAGCAGAGGTCAGATCCTAGGGGAGCAGTACTTC.

This chain uses TRBV4-1 with TRBJ1-1; 7 nucleotides align to TRBD1. The V segment lost 0 bases and the J segment 1 base; nucleotides outside the gene matches: 5. The germline V gene encodes CDR1 MGHRA and CDR2 YSYEKL. CDR3 size: 16 residues. CDR3 sequence (DNA): TGCGCCAGCAGCCAAGACCCGGGACAGAGGAACACTGAAGCTTTCTTT. Its protein product is CASSQDPGQRNTEAFF.

The chain recombines TRBV11-3 with TRBJ1-1, with D possibly TRBD1 on 5 matching bases. V gave up 4 bases and J gave up 11 bases, with 17 bases separating them. The germline CDR1 and CDR2 sequences are SGHNT and YENEEA. This CDR3 has 13 residues. CDR3 bases: TGTGCCAGCAGCTCCCAGACACGGGGCAAGGCTTTCTTT. Its translation is CASSSQTRGKAFF.

The V gene is TRBV7-9, the J gene TRBJ2-5; 10 bases map to TRBD2. This CDR3 region has 17 residues. The V gene end was trimmed by 5 bases and the J gene end by 9 bases; junction bases not matched to a gene: 18. CDR1 is SEHNR, CDR2 FQNEAQ, per germline (reference sequence). The CDR3 DNA reads TGTGCCAGCAGCCCCGAAGGTAGCGGGGGGCCGGCTTGGGCCCAGTACTTC. This sequence encodes CASSPEGSGGPAWAQYF.

The chain has TRBV7-3 and TRBJ2-1, with 10 nucleotides matching TRBD2. The CDR3 extends over 16 amino acids. Germline values: CDR1 SGHTA, CDR2 FQGTGA. Trimming removed 5 bases from V and 2 bases from J; junction bases left unmatched: 6. The chain's CDR3 is CASSLLAGEAYNEQFF. In DNA form, the CDR3 reads TGTGCCAGCAGCCTTCTAGCGGGGGAGGCCTACAATGAGCAGTTCTTC.

The rearrangement links TRBV7-6 to TRBJ2-3; D is ambiguous. The V gene's germline CDR1 is SGHVS and CDR2 FNYEAQ. With 5 bases removed from V and 0 bases from J, the gap between germline ends came to 15 bases. The CDR3 covers 16 residues. The CDR3 region has the DNA TGTGCCAGCAGCGAACACCCTGGAAGCAGCACAGATACGCAGTATTTT. Its protein is CASSEHPGSSTDTQYF.